This T cell receptor beta chain comes out of a study of cytomegalovirus exposure and HLA in healthy donors. Study observations and caveats: Productive status was seen about 90% or about 30% of the time for most TCR beta V segments in an earlier analysis. Researchers left out some V segments, among them TRBV6-2 and TRBV6-3, as indistinguishable.

Of note for this clone: The antigen remains undetermined.

The germline gives CDR1 MNHEY, CDR2 SMNVEV (reference sequence). The trim removed 3 bases at V and 7 bases at J, leaving 4 bases unmatched. This CDR3 has 13 amino acids. PCR employed 60 Vbeta and 13 Jbeta primers. The repertoire was sequenced with immunoSEQ multiplex PCR; TCRdb's copy has only in-frame clones and lacks some. The table lists approximately 120,000 clones, around 82% of them singletons. The sample consisted of PBMCs. The chain is built from TRBV27 and TRBJ1-2; TRBD1 matches 8 bases. The sequence derives from a man between 25 and 39 years old in good health and CMV-seropositive. In DNA, the CDR3 is TGTGCCAGCAGTTTCGACAGGGGAAGTGGCTACACCTTC. As protein: CASSFDRGSGYTF.